The source of this T cell receptor (beta chain) is a study of blood T cell repertoires in COVID-19. On the study more broadly: The samples span acute and convalescent COVID-19 from the United States, Italy and Spain.

Authors' data handling: Estimated nucleated cell counts came from reference gene primer amplification. Some clones are missing from TCRdb's copy, which holds only in-frame ones; the method was immunoSEQ multiplex PCR. V, J and clone size derive from that table, while D and trimming were established from the DNA sequence. This table has about 120,000 clones, 85% appearing once. The CDR3 has 13 amino acids. Trimming took off 4 bases at V and 2 bases at J, with 9 bases between the two ends. In germline, CDR1 is SGHRS, CDR2 YFSETQ. This sequence originates from a woman older than 75 with acute or convalescent COVID-19. This sequence joins TRBV5-1 and TRBJ2-5; the D gene is possibly TRBD1 (6 bases). The sequencing input was peripheral blood. CDR3 region: CASSGQTQETQYF. The CDR3 nucleotides are TGCGCCAGCAGCGGACAGACGCAAGAGACCCAGTACTTC.